The 27 T cell receptor beta chains given below trace back to one sample, sequenced in a study of CD8+ T cells in alopecia areata. Following RNA extraction, reverse transcription yielded cDNA that acted as the sequencing template. Only in-frame clones appear in the TCRdb table, and some are missing; sequencing was by immunoSEQ multiplex PCR. The profile covers 140,000 or so clones, with around 62% appearing a single time and 36% taken by the ten largest. Material: CD8+ T cells sorted from blood. The receptors stem from a human donor in good health.

V usage is TRBV9 and J usage is TRBJ2-7; D is unclear. The CDR3 has 14 residues. The germline gives CDR1 SGDLS, CDR2 YYNGEE. Trimming cost V 0 bases and J 0 bases, with 7 bases left between them. This CDR3 is CASSVEPPSYEQYF. The CDR3 bases are TGTGCCAGCAGCGTAGAGCCCCCCTCCTACGAGCAGTACTTC. Together with reference TRBV9 and TRBJ2-7, the CDR3 gives the full variable domain: DSGVTQTPKHLITATGQRVTLRCSPRSGDLSVYWYQQSLDQGLQFLIQYYNGEERAKGNILERFSAQQFPDLHSELNLSSLELGDSALYFCASSVEPPSYEQYFGPGTRLTVT.

This clone turned up a few times. The chain employs TRBV6-5 and TRBJ2-7; either TRBD1 or TRBD2 may fit D (6 bases each). V was cut by 6 bases and J by 0 bases, with 15 bases left in between. Per germline, CDR1 MNHEY and CDR2 SVGAGI. The CDR3 contains 15 residues. The CDR3 DNA reads as TGTGCCAGCAGCCTCGGGGGCAGGCGCTCCTACGAGCAGTACTTC. Residues: CASSLGGRRSYEQYF.

The DNA of the CDR3 is TGTGCCAGCAGCGGGCGGTGGGAGCGGGAGAGAAATGAGCAGTTCTTC. Its translation: CASSGRWERERNEQFF. The chain carries TRBV7-9 and TRBJ2-1; 8 bases match TRBD2. Trimming cost V 5 bases and J 7 bases; bases outside gene matches: 13. This CDR3 has 16 residues. Germline V gene lookup returns CDR1 SEHNR and CDR2 FQNEAQ (reference sequence).

This sequence joins TRBV6-5 and TRBJ2-3; 9 bases fit TRBD1. V was clipped by 4 bases and J by 7 bases; unmatched bases: 9. The CDR3 totals 15 residues. Germline V gene sequence: CDR1 MNHEY, CDR2 SVGAGI. The CDR3 spells CASSSGTGTSNTQYF. Written as DNA, the CDR3 is TGTGCCAGCAGTTCAGGGACAGGGACTTCAAATACGCAGTATTTT.

As DNA, the CDR3 is TGTGCCATCCAGGGAACCCAAGGGATCCAGTTCTTC. Translation: CAIQGTQGIQFF. This rearrangement joins TRBV6-5 to TRBJ2-1, with a weak D call TRBD1 (5 bases). Germline values: CDR1 MNHEY, CDR2 SVGAGI. With 10 bases removed from V and 13 bases from J, the gap between germline ends came to 20 bases. There are 12 residues in the CDR3.

This clone was seen once. CDR3 protein: CASSVDLSYEQYF. CDR3 coding DNA: TGCGCCAGCAGCGTGGACCTTTCCTACGAGCAGTACTTC. This chain joins TRBV5-1 and TRBJ2-7; D gene unclear. The CDR3 is 13 amino acids. V lost 4 bases and J 1 base, leaving 9 bases between the germline ends. From germline, CDR1 is SGHRS and CDR2 YFSETQ. Combining the CDR3 with reference TRBV5-1 and TRBJ2-7 gives the whole variable domain KAGVTQTPRYLIKTRGQQVTLSCSPISGHRSVSWYQQTPGQGLQFLFEYFSETQRNKGNFPGRFSGRQFSNSRSEMNVSTLELGDSALYLCASSVDLSYEQYFGPGTRLTVT.

V is TRBV29-1 and J is TRBJ2-1; D unclear. Looked up from germline, CDR1 is SQVTM and CDR2 is ANQGSEA. This CDR3 region has 14 residues. V was trimmed by 1 base and J by 1 base, leaving 8 bases between them. CDR3 in DNA: TGCAGCGTTGAAGGGCCCGGGTCCTACAATGAGCAGTTCTTC. This encodes CSVEGPGSYNEQFF.

This clone was seen a few times. This chain connects TRBV30 to TRBJ1-2; unclear D gene. The germline V gene encodes CDR1 GTSNPN and CDR2 SVGIG (reference sequence). V lost 3 bases, J lost 0 bases, and 2 bases lay in between. This CDR3 contains 11 residues. CDR3 in amino acids: CAWSPNYGYTF. Written as DNA, the CDR3 is TGTGCCTGGAGCCCTAACTATGGCTACACCTTC.

Comment on this clone: This sample includes further DNA sequences coding for the same CDR3. This chain connects TRBV2 to TRBJ2-2; D is undetermined. The ends were cut back, 6 bases at V and 8 bases at J, with 4 bases in the middle. The CDR3 spans 10 residues. CDR1 and CDR2 from the germline V gene are SNHLY and FYNNEI. The CDR3 bases are TGTGCCAGCAGGGGTGGGGAGCTGTTTTTT. This codes for CASRGGELFF.

This chain links TRBV7-6 with TRBJ1-5; TRBD1 matches at 10 bases. Trimming removed 5 bases from V and 3 bases from J; junction bases left unmatched: 7. The CDR3 runs 16 residues. Looked up from germline, CDR1 is SGHVS and CDR2 is FNYEAQ. The CDR3 nucleotides read TGTGCCAGCAGCCAAACGACAGGGGGCTACAATCAGCCCCAGCATTTT. This sequence encodes CASSQTTGGYNQPQHF.

This clone was picked up a small number of times. The chain carries TRBV9 and TRBJ2-3; the D gene is possibly TRBD2 (6 bases). The germline gives CDR1 SGDLS, CDR2 YYNGEE. There are 16 residues in the CDR3. The V end lost 4 bases, the J end lost 0 bases, and 15 bases lay between the germline ends. The CDR3 DNA is TGTGCCAGCAGCACGGATCGTAGCGGAAGCACAGATACGCAGTATTTT. Its translation: CASSTDRSGSTDTQYF.

The sample holds a few counts of this clone. The chain couples TRBV6-4 to TRBJ2-1; 12 bases align to TRBD2. The germline gives CDR1 MRHNA, CDR2 SNTAGT. V lost 4 bases, J lost 7 bases, and 2 bases stayed unmatched. The CDR3 length is 14 residues. Written as DNA, the CDR3 is TGTGCCAGCAGTGCCGGGACTAGCGGGAATGAGCAGTTCTTC. This encodes CASSAGTSGNEQFF.

The V call is TRBV29-1, the J call TRBJ2-5, with 7 bases aligning to TRBD2. The end of the DNA fits TRBJ2-7 better, so the J call may be wrong. The CDR3 totals 14 residues. The germline V gene encodes CDR1 SQVTM and CDR2 ANQGSEA. The CDR3 region has the DNA TGCAGCGTTGAAGACGGGGGGAGCGCGGACGAGCAGTACTTC. Its protein is CSVEDGGSADEQYF.

The chain carries TRBV9 and TRBJ1-2; D is undetermined. Trimming removed 7 bases from V and 8 bases from J, with 30 bases in between. CDR3 length equals 17 residues. Germline V gene data show CDR1 as SGDLS and CDR2 as YYNGEE. CDR3 sequence reads: CASAVPREGGGVSGYTF. In nucleotides, the CDR3 is TGTGCCAGCGCCGTCCCCCGAGAAGGCGGCGGGGTAAGCGGCTACACCTTC.

The gene calls are TRBV6-5 and TRBJ2-7; perhaps D is TRBD1 or TRBD2 (5 bases each). Per germline, CDR1 MNHEY and CDR2 SVGAGI. The CDR3 has 14 amino acids. Deletions cut 0 bases from V and 4 bases from J, with 10 bases between. In DNA form, the CDR3 reads TGTGCCAGCAGTTACTCGGGGACGGCTTACGAGCAGTACTTC. Translating gives CASSYSGTAYEQYF.

The gene calls are TRBV13 and TRBJ2-5; D is possibly TRBD2 (6 bases). Trimming stripped 4 bases from V and 5 bases from J, with 14 bases between. In germline, CDR1 is PRHDT, CDR2 FYEKMQ (reference sequence). The CDR3 length is 14 residues. The CDR3 nucleotides read TGTGCCAGCAGCTCCTACGGGAGTTCTGAGACCCAGTACTTC. This encodes CASSSYGSSETQYF.

This clone has a handful of counts. The chain joins TRBV28 to TRBJ1-5; D gene ambiguous. The CDR3 contains 13 residues. Germline V gene sequence: CDR1 MDHEN, CDR2 SYDVKM. V dropped 6 bases and J dropped 6 bases, with 12 bases sitting between them. Here the CDR3 reads CASSLGPVQPQHF. CDR3 DNA: TGTGCCAGCAGCCTCGGGCCCGTTCAGCCCCAGCATTTT.

The J gene is TRBJ1-1, the V gene TRBV29-1, with D unclear. CDR3 length: 14 residues. V was clipped by 6 bases and J by 1 base, with 15 bases between them. CDR1 is SQVTM, CDR2 ANQGSEA, per germline. The CDR3 nucleotides are TGCAGCGTGGGTGGCGCGTTTGAGAACACTGAAGCTTTCTTT. As protein: CSVGGAFENTEAFF. The variable domain in full, with the rest retrieved from reference TRBV29-1 and TRBJ1-1, is SAVISQKPSRDICQRGTSLTIQCQVDSQVTMMFWYRQQPGQSLTLIATANQGSEATYESGFVIDKFPISRPNLTFSTLTVSNMSPEDSSIYLCSVGGAFENTEAFFGQGTRLTVV.

This clone was detected only a few times. The rearrangement joins TRBV27 to TRBJ2-7; 8 bases align to TRBD1. Germline trimming cut 7 bases from V and 2 bases from J; bases unmatched to any gene: 10. The germline CDR1 and CDR2 sequences are MNHEY and SMNVEV (reference sequence). The CDR3 sequence is 15 residues long. The CDR3 loop is CASKTLGQGPYEQYF. CDR3 coding DNA: TGTGCCAGCAAGACCCTCGGACAGGGCCCCTACGAGCAGTACTTC.

The chain uses TRBV27 and TRBJ2-2; the match to TRBD2 covers 13 bases. V trimming: 7 bases; J trimming: 4 bases; junction bases outside the gene matches: 3. Germline lookup yields CDR1 MNHEY and CDR2 SMNVEV (reference sequence). CDR3 length: 15 amino acids. CDR3 DNA: TGTGCCAGCATGGGACTAGCGGGGTTCACCGGGGAGCTGTTTTTT. This sequence encodes CASMGLAGFTGELFF.

In this sample, this clone turned up a few times. Germline and junction disagree at one end, which may indicate a read error. The chain recombines TRBV23-1 with TRBJ1-2, with D unclear. TRBV23-1 is treated as an ORF (open reading frame) with a function not yet certain. The CDR3 loop spans 9 amino acids. The CDR3 here is CASSHRPVW. The CDR3 nucleotides read TGCGCCAGCAGTCATCGTCCGGTCTGG.

Points on this clone: At the DNA level, this CDR3 is encoded by other sequences in the same sample as well. The chain links TRBV29-1 to TRBJ2-1; D is unresolved. CDR3 length equals 13 residues. From germline, CDR1 is SQVTM and CDR2 ANQGSEA. V gave up 4 bases and J gave up 0 bases, with 7 bases separating them. The chain's CDR3 is CSVGASSYNEQFF. DNA for the CDR3: TGCAGCGTTGGAGCGAGCTCCTACAATGAGCAGTTCTTC.

The chain uses TRBV5-4 and TRBJ1-4; D perhaps matches TRBD1 (6 bases). The V gene's germline CDR1 is SGHNT and CDR2 YYREEE (reference sequence). V was cut by 0 bases and J by 7 bases, with 13 bases left in between. The CDR3 runs to 15 residues. In nucleotides, the CDR3 is TGTGCCAGCAGCTTGGAAGGGGGGATGGGTGAAAAACTGTTTTTT. Its translation is CASSLEGGMGEKLFF.

This clone was seen only a few times. The rearrangement links TRBV2 to TRBJ2-1, with D perhaps TRBD2 (6 bases). V lost 6 bases and J lost 3, with 15 bases in between. Germline V gene lookup returns CDR1 SNHLY and CDR2 FYNNEI. This CDR3 has 15 residues. The CDR3: CASRTDSGGYNEQFF. The CDR3 region has the DNA TGTGCCAGCAGAACAGATAGCGGCGGCTACAATGAGCAGTTCTTC.

This clone has a single count. The rearrangement uses TRBV29-1 and TRBJ1-2; 7 nucleotides line up with TRBD1. In germline, CDR1 is SQVTM, CDR2 ANQGSEA. Trimming at V came to 3 bases and at J to 4 bases, leaving 5 bases not matched to a gene. The CDR3 has 13 residues. The CDR3 loop is CSVDQGGSYGYTF. The CDR3 coding sequence is TGCAGCGTTGATCAGGGGGGGAGCTATGGCTACACCTTC.

The chain carries TRBV20-1 and TRBJ2-1; no firm D call. Germline V CDR1 and CDR2: DFQATT, SNEGSKA (reference sequence). Trimming cost V 4 bases and J 8 bases, with 6 bases left between them. The CDR3 totals 10 residues. The CDR3 spells CSAIDDEQFF. The CDR3 DNA sequence: TGCAGTGCTATTGATGATGAGCAGTTCTTC.

V gene TRBV30 combines with J gene TRBJ2-3, with D possibly matching TRBD1 (5 bases). Germline V gene sequence: CDR1 GTSNPN, CDR2 SVGIG (reference sequence). The CDR3 sequence is 16 residues long. The V gene lost 8 bases and the J gene lost 1 base, with 22 bases spanning the gap. This CDR3 is CALSLSPQGGTDTQYF. The CDR3 bases are TGTGCCCTATCTCTTTCGCCCCAAGGGGGCACAGATACGCAGTATTTT.